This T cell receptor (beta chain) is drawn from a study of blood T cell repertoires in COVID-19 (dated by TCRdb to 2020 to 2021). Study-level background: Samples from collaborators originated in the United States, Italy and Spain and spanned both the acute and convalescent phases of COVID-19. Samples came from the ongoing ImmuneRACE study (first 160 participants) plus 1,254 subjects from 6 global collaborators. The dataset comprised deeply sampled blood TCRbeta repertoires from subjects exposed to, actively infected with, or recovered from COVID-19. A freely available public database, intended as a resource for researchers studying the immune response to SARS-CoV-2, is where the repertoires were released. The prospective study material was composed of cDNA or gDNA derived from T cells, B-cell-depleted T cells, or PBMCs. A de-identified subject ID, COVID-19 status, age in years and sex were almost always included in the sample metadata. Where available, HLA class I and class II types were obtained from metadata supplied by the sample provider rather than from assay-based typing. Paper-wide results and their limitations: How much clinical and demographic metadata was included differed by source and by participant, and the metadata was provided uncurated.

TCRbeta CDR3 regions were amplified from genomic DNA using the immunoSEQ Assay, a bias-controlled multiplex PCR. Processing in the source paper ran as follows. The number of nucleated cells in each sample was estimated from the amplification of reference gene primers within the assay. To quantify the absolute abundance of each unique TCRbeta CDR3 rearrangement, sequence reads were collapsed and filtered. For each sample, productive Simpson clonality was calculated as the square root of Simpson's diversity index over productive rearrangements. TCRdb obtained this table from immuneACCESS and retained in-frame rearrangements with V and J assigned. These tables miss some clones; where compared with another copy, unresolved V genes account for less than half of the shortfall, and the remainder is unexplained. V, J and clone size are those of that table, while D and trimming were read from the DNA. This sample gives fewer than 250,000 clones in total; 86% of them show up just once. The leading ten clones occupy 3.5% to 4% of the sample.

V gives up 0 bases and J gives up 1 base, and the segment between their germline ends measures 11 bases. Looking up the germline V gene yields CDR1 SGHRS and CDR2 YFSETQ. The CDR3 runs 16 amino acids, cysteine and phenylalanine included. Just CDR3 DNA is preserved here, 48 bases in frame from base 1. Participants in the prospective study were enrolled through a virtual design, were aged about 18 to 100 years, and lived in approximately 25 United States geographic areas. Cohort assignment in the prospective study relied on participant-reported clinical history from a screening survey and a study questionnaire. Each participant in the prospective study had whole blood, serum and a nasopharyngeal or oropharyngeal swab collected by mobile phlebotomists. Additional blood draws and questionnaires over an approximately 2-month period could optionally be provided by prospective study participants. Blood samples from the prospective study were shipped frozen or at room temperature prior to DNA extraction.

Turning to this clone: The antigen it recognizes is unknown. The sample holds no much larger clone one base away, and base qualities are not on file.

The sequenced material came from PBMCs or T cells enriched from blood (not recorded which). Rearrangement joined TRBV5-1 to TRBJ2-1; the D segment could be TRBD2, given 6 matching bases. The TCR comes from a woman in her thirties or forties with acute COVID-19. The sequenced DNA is TGCGCCAGCAGCTTGGACGGGAGCCCGTCCTACAATGAGCAGTTCTTC. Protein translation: CASSLDGSPSYNEQFF. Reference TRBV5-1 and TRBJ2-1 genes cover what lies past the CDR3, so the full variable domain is KAGVTQTPRYLIKTRGQQVTLSCSPISGHRSVSWYQQTPGQGLQFLFEYFSETQRNKGNFPGRFSGRQFSNSRSEMNVSTLELGDSALYLCASSLDGSPSYNEQFFGPGTRLTVL.